This TCR beta chain was found in a study of cytomegalovirus exposure and HLA in healthy donors. The study ran its PCR with 60 Vbeta and 13 Jbeta primers. The protocol was immunoSEQ multiplex PCR, while the TCRdb copy is restricted to in-frame clones and leaves out a portion. Here the sample spans 89,000 or so clones, about 69% being singletons. Remarks on this clone: Its antigen is still unknown.

Study-level points and caveats: A later analysis reportedly found that, within productive TCRs, an Asian-associated ancestry cluster had fewer N-insertions than the mean observed across the 666 donors. The study put some 150 TCR beta chains on its list as cytomegalovirus-associated.

Looked up from germline, CDR1 is ENHRY and CDR2 is SYGVKD. V was clipped by 0 bases and J by 8 bases, with 13 bases between them. The CDR3 contains 15 residues. The chain employs TRBV10-3 and TRBJ1-4; a weak D match, TRBD1 (6 bases). The TCR sequence derives from a man aged 55 to 69 in good health and CMV-seronegative. The sequenced material came from PBMCs. The CDR3 reads CAISESGAGREKLFF. In DNA form, the CDR3 reads TGTGCCATCAGTGAGTCGGGGGCAGGCAGGGAAAAACTGTTTTTT.